This T cell receptor beta chain derives from a study of T cell responses to AZD1222 COVID-19 vaccine. Study results and caveats: Clonal diversity was possibly underestimated, and the donors were mostly white British, with more females.

Germline V gene lookup returns CDR1 GTSNPN and CDR2 SVGIG (reference sequence). After removal of 5 bases from V and 7 bases from J, the junction contained 13 bases not matched to a gene. This CDR3 has 14 residues. TCRdb's copy holds only in-frame clones and misses some; the assay was immunoSEQ multiplex PCR. The sample includes fewer than 180,000 clones, roughly 90% of them seen just once. To note about this clone: Antigen: not known.

The source is an adult who received the AZD1222 COVID-19 vaccine. This chain links TRBV30 with TRBJ1-2; 7 nucleotides agree with TRBD1. Here the sequenced sample was peripheral blood, taken 28 days after the second AZD1222 dose. CDR3 coding DNA: TGTGCCTGGTACCACGGGGGACAGTTTAGTGGCTACACCTTC. Its translation is CAWYHGGQFSGYTF.